The 3 T cell receptor beta chains listed next were all sequenced from one sample in a study of blood T cell repertoires in COVID-19. Libraries were prepared by immunoSEQ multiplex PCR; TCRdb keeps only in-frame clonotypes and omits some of them. The sample yields fewer than 200,000 clones, 70% to 90% seen once. What was sequenced was peripheral blood. The receptors shown here come from a man aged 55-75 years who had recovered from COVID-19.

CDR3 bases: TGTGCCAGCAGCTTAGCCCGCGGGGCCGTCCTGACTTTC. Protein: CASSLARGAVLTF. The V and J genes are TRBV11-2 and TRBJ2-6; a weak D match, TRBD2 (6 bases). Trimming removed 1 base from V and 12 bases from J, with 10 bases in between. CDR3 length: 13 residues. Per germline, CDR1 SGHAT and CDR2 FQNNGV.

The chain joins TRBV30 to TRBJ1-6, with D perhaps TRBD1 (6 bases). The CDR3 sequence is 17 residues long. V lost 0 bases and J 0 bases, leaving 12 bases between the germline ends. Germline CDR1 and CDR2: GTSNPN and SVGIG (reference sequence). CDR3 loop: CAWSVRTELSYNSPLHF. CDR3 bases: TGTGCCTGGAGTGTAAGGACAGAGCTCTCCTATAATTCACCCCTCCACTTT. Together with reference TRBV30 and TRBJ1-6, the CDR3 gives the full variable domain: SQTIHQWPATLVQPVGSPLSLECTVEGTSNPNLYWYRQAAGRGLQLLFYSVGIGQISSEVPQNLSASRPQDRQFILSSKKLLLSDSGFYLCAWSVRTELSYNSPLHFGNGTRLTVT.

This rearrangement joins TRBV10-3 to TRBJ1-2, with a tentative D call TRBD1 (6 bases). Germline CDR1 ENHRY, CDR2 SYGVKD. Trimming cost V 3 bases and J 8 bases, with 13 bases left between them. CDR3 length: 13 residues. CDR3 residues: CAISDPGEGGYTF. CDR3 in DNA: TGTGCCATCAGTGACCCAGGGGAGGGCGGCTACACCTTC.